Listed here are 23 T cell receptor beta chains from one sample, sequenced in a study of early T cells in non-severe SARS-CoV-2 infection. One entry per CDR3 protein, called by TCRdb with MiXCR from the 5' RACE reads. This table has approximately 70,000 distinct CDR3 sequences, roughly 12% appearing once. Input material: whole blood. Receptors were obtained from an adult who was a healthcare worker with PCR-confirmed SARS-CoV-2 infection or an uninfected control (not recorded which).

CDR3 coding DNA: TGTGCCTGGAGTGGTGCCAGGGGATACAATGAGCAGTTCTTC. This encodes CAWSGARGYNEQFF. The chain employs TRBV30 and TRBJ2-1; TRBD1 might be the D (6 bases). Looked up from germline, CDR1 is GTSNPN and CDR2 is SVGIG (reference sequence). Trimming cost V 1 base and J 4 bases, with 11 bases left between them. This CDR3 has 14 residues.

V is TRBV4-3 and J is TRBJ2-3; the D gene is possibly TRBD2 (5 bases). The CDR3 consists of 14 residues. Germline V gene lookup returns CDR1 LGHNA and CDR2 YSLEER. Deletions cut 4 bases from V and 6 bases from J, with 14 bases between. The CDR3 is CASSLGLPPDTQYF. The CDR3 nucleotides are TGCGCCAGCAGCCTAGGACTCCCTCCGGATACGCAGTATTTT.

The CDR3 loop reads CASSGQTGGETQYF. The DNA of the CDR3 is TGTGCCAGCAGTGGCCAGACAGGGGGAGAGACCCAGTACTTC. The chain carries TRBV2 and TRBJ2-5, with TRBD1 matching over 9 bases. This CDR3 comprises 14 residues. With V trimmed by 4 bases and J by 4 bases, 4 bases remained unmatched. Looked up from germline, CDR1 is SNHLY and CDR2 is FYNNEI.

In its sample, this clonotype was seen once. The chain is built from TRBV7-8 and TRBJ2-5; 13 nucleotides agree with TRBD2. The V gene's germline CDR1 is SGHVS and CDR2 FQNEAQ. J was trimmed by 5 bases and V by 2 bases; bases with no gene match: 8. The CDR3 totals 17 residues. This CDR3 reads CASSLITSGRAMETQYF. CDR3 coding DNA: TGTGCCAGCAGCTTAATCACTAGCGGGAGGGCCATGGAGACCCAGTACTTC.

The sample holds many counts of this clonotype. This sequence joins TRBV6-6 and TRBJ2-3; 10 bases align to TRBD2. Germline V gene data show CDR1 as MNHNY and CDR2 as SVGAGI (reference sequence). Unmatched junction bases numbered 7, after V lost 2 bases and J lost 5 bases. The CDR3 length is 16 residues. The CDR3 sequence is CASSYPASGRGDTQYF. CDR3 coding DNA: TGTGCCAGCAGTTACCCCGCTAGCGGGAGAGGAGATACGCAGTATTTT.

This clonotype was detected only a few times. The chain has TRBV5-1 and TRBJ2-1; no reliable D call. The V end lost 1 base, the J end lost 9 bases, and 11 bases lay between the germline ends. The CDR3 has 13 residues. Germline assignment: CDR1 SGHRS and CDR2 YFSETQ. Here the CDR3 reads CASSLRMWAEQFF. DNA of the CDR3: TGCGCCAGCAGCTTGCGTATGTGGGCTGAGCAGTTCTTC. Looking up the rest from reference TRBV5-1 and TRBJ2-1 gives the full variable domain: KAGVTQTPRYLIKTRGQQVTLSCSPISGHRSVSWYQQTPGQGLQFLFEYFSETQRNKGNFPGRFSGRQFSNSRSEMNVSTLELGDSALYLCASSLRMWAEQFFGPGTRLTVL.

This clonotype came up a few times. The rearrangement links TRBV7-8 to TRBJ1-5; 7 nucleotides line up with TRBD1. The CDR3 runs 16 residues. Trimming took 8 bases from V and 6 from J; bases not matched to a gene: 16. Per germline, CDR1 SGHVS and CDR2 FQNEAQ. For the CDR3, the DNA is TGTGCCAGCGGAGATCGATTGGGACAGTTAGTTCAGCCCCAGCATTTT. Protein sequence: CASGDRLGQLVQPQHF.

The chain uses TRBV4-1 and TRBJ1-4; D is uncertain. Germline CDR1 reads MGHRA; CDR2 reads YSYEKL. The CDR3 runs to 14 residues. V lost 0 bases to trimming and J lost 8 bases, with 10 bases between them. CDR3 sequence: CASSQEGLGEKLFF. DNA for the CDR3: TGCGCCAGCAGCCAAGAAGGGTTGGGGGAAAAACTGTTTTTT.

This clonotype came up a few times. V gene TRBV13 combines with J gene TRBJ1-1, with D unclear. CDR1 PRHDT and CDR2 FYEKMQ come from the germline V gene (reference sequence). The CDR3 totals 18 residues. The V end lost 1 base, the J end lost 0 bases, and 18 bases lay between the germline ends. In nucleotides, the CDR3 is TGTGCCAGCAGCTTAGATTGCCAGCTGGGTGGGCTGAACACTGAAGCTTTCTTT. Amino acid sequence: CASSLDCQLGGLNTEAFF.

J is TRBJ2-2 and V is TRBV4-2; TRBD1 aligns across 7 bases. This CDR3 has 16 residues. Trimming took 2 bases from V and 4 from J; bases not matched to a gene: 7. In germline, CDR1 is LGHNA, CDR2 YNFKEQ. CDR3 sequence reads: CASSQLRTGSTGELFF. The CDR3 DNA reads TGTGCCAGCAGCCAACTGAGGACAGGCTCCACCGGGGAGCTGTTTTTT.

This clonotype has ten or more counts. The chain joins TRBV7-8 to TRBJ2-7, with TRBD2 matching over 10 bases. The germline V gene encodes CDR1 SGHVS and CDR2 FQNEAQ. The CDR3 loop spans 15 amino acids. V lost 1 base to trimming and J lost 0 bases; unmatched junction nucleotides: 0. CDR3 protein: CASSLGTSGSYEQYF. Written as DNA, the CDR3 is TGTGCCAGCAGCTTAGGGACTAGCGGCTCCTACGAGCAGTACTTC.

This clonotype was observed a handful of times. The chain is built from TRBV2 and TRBJ2-5; tentative D call: TRBD2 (7 bases). The V and J ends lost 6 bases and 4 bases respectively, with 12 bases between them. The germline V gene encodes CDR1 SNHLY and CDR2 FYNNEI. The CDR3 has 13 residues. CDR3 region: CASRVAGAETQYF. The CDR3 bases are TGTGCCAGCAGGGTCGCGGGGGCAGAGACCCAGTACTTC.

This clonotype was seen only a few times. The gene calls are TRBV4-1 and TRBJ2-2; D possibly matches TRBD1 or TRBD2 (5 bases each). Germline lookup yields CDR1 MGHRA and CDR2 YSYEKL. The CDR3 contains 15 residues. V lost 4 bases to trimming and J lost 4 bases, with 13 bases between them. CDR3 in DNA: TGCGCCAGCAGCCGGGGGACGGCCGGCACCGGGGAGCTGTTTTTT. Its translation is CASSRGTAGTGELFF.

The CDR3 DNA sequence: TGTGCCAGCAGCTACCGGGACAGGGGGCAAGGCTACACCTTC. Protein sequence: CASSYRDRGQGYTF. V gene TRBV6-1 combines with J gene TRBJ1-2; 12 positions agree with TRBD1. V lost 6 bases to trimming and J lost 8 bases; unmatched junction nucleotides: 7. The CDR3 runs 14 residues. CDR1 is MNHNS and CDR2 is SASEGT in the germline V gene.

This clonotype was seen repeatedly, ten times or more. This chain uses TRBV29-1 with TRBJ1-1, with TRBD1 identical over 8 bases. Germline-derived CDR1 and CDR2 are SQVTM and ANQGSEA. The V and J ends lost 5 bases and 7 bases, in that order; junction bases with no gene match: 9. This CDR3 is 13 amino acids long. The chain's CDR3 is CSVCSQQGGEAFF. CDR3 bases: TGCAGCGTTTGCTCACAACAGGGGGGTGAAGCTTTCTTT.

This clonotype has a handful of counts. The CDR3 sequence is CASSPEGRTGVGYTF. CDR3 DNA sequence: TGCGCCAGCAGCCCGGAAGGACGGACAGGGGTTGGCTACACCTTC. The chain uses TRBV5-1 and TRBJ1-2; 9 positions agree with TRBD1. Germline CDR1 reads SGHRS; CDR2 reads YFSETQ. The CDR3 consists of 15 residues. Trimming cost V 4 bases and J 7 bases; bases outside gene matches: 11.

Many counts were recorded for this clonotype. This chain links TRBV5-1 with TRBJ1-1, with 8 nucleotides matching TRBD1. The CDR3 contains 15 residues. Germline loops: CDR1 SGHRS, CDR2 YFSETQ. Trimming at V came to 3 bases and at J to 1 base, leaving 5 bases not matched to a gene. For the CDR3, the DNA is TGCGCCAGCAGCTACTACAGGGGGTCGAACACTGAAGCTTTCTTT. Protein sequence: CASSYYRGSNTEAFF.

This clonotype was seen only a few times. The chain uses TRBV29-1 and TRBJ2-5; maybe TRBD2 (5 bases). The CDR3 sequence is 12 residues long. V lost 4 bases, J lost 2 bases, and 8 bases lay in between. Germline V gene sequence: CDR1 SQVTM, CDR2 ANQGSEA. The CDR3, as DNA: TGCAGCGTTGGGACGGGACAAGAGACCCAGTACTTC. Translated: CSVGTGQETQYF.

This clonotype was recorded many times. This chain connects TRBV5-5 to TRBJ2-1; no reliable D call. The CDR3 sequence is 21 residues long. V dropped 1 base and J dropped 2 bases, with 28 bases sitting between them. Germline CDR1 SGHKS, CDR2 YYEKEE (reference sequence). CDR3 sequence: CASSLRLVSGVDFSTYNEQFF. CDR3 in DNA: TGTGCCAGCAGCTTGCGTTTGGTCTCTGGAGTTGATTTCAGCACCTACAATGAGCAGTTCTTC.

This clonotype was observed a handful of times. The CDR3 sequence: CASSLQPSNEQFF. Here the CDR3 DNA reads TGTGCCAGCAGTTTACAACCTAGCAATGAGCAGTTCTTC. The chain has TRBV28 and TRBJ2-1; D uncertain. The germline V gene encodes CDR1 MDHEN and CDR2 SYDVKM. V was cut by 2 bases and J by 6 bases, with 8 bases left in between. The CDR3 extends over 13 amino acids. Combining the CDR3 with reference TRBV28 and TRBJ2-1 gives the whole variable domain DVKVTQSSRYLVKRTGEKVFLECVQDMDHENMFWYRQDPGLGLRLIYFSYDVKMKEKGDIPEGYSVSREKKERFSLILESASTNQTSMYLCASSLQPSNEQFFGPGTRLTVL.

This clonotype was seen repeatedly, ten times or more. The rearrangement links TRBV16 to TRBJ1-4; 10 nucleotides agree with TRBD1. This CDR3 has 16 amino acids. The germline CDR1 and CDR2 sequences are KGHSY and FQNENV. V was clipped by 3 bases and J by 6 bases; unmatched bases: 7. CDR3 bases: TGTGCCAGCAGCCAGTACCGGGACAGGGGAGATGAAAAACTGTTTTTT. It yields the protein CASSQYRDRGDEKLFF.

The J gene is TRBJ1-4, the V gene TRBV6-6; weak D call: TRBD1 (5 bases). Per germline, CDR1 MNHNY and CDR2 SVGAGI (reference sequence). V was shortened by 4 bases and J by 4 bases, with 10 bases between the two germline ends. The CDR3 contains 14 residues. The CDR3 DNA sequence: TGTGCCAGCAGTTTGGGGCAGAGTAATGAAAAACTGTTTTTT. Its translation is CASSLGQSNEKLFF.

This clonotype came up many times. The chain carries TRBV7-2 and TRBJ1-1; TRBD1 is a possible D gene (6 bases). The V gene's germline CDR1 is SGHTA and CDR2 FQGNSA. V was cut by 5 bases and J by 1 base, with 8 bases left in between. The CDR3 loop spans 13 amino acids. CDR3: CASSRGQNTEAFF. The CDR3 nucleotides are TGTGCCAGCAGCCGGGGACAGAACACTGAAGCTTTCTTT.